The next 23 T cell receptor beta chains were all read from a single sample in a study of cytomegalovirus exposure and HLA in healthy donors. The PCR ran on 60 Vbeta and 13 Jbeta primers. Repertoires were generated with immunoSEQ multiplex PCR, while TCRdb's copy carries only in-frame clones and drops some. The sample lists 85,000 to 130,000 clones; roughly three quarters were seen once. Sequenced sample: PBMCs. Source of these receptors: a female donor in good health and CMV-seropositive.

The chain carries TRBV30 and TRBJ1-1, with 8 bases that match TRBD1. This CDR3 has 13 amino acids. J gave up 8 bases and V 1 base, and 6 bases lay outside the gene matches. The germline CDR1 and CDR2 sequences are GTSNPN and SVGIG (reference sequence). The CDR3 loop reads CAWSALNRGEAFF. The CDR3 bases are TGTGCCTGGAGTGCTCTAAACAGGGGGGAAGCTTTCTTT.

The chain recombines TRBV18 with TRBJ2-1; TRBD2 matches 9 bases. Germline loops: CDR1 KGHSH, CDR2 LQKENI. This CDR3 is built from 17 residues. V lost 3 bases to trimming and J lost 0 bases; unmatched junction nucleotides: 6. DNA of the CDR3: TGTGCCAGCTCACCGCCTAGCGGGAAAAACTCCTACAATGAGCAGTTCTTC. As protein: CASSPPSGKNSYNEQFF.

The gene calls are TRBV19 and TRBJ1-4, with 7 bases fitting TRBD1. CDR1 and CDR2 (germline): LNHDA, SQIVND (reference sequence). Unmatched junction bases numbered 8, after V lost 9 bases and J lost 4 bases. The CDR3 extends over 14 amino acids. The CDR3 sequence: CASNNRGGNEKLFF. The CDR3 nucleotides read TGTGCCAGCAATAACAGGGGTGGTAATGAAAAACTGTTTTTT.

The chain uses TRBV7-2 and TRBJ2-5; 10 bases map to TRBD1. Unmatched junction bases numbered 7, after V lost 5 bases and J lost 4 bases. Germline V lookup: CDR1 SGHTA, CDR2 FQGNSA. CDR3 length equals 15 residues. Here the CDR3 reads CASSLLGQGGETQYF. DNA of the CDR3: TGTGCCAGCAGCCTCCTTGGACAGGGGGGAGAGACCCAGTACTTC.

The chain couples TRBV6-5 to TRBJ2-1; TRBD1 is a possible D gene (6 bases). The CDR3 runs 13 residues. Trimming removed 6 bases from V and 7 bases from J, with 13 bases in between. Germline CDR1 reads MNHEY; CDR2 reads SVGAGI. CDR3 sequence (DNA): TGTGCCAGCAGGCGGACAGACGGGAATGAGCAGTTCTTC. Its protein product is CASRRTDGNEQFF.

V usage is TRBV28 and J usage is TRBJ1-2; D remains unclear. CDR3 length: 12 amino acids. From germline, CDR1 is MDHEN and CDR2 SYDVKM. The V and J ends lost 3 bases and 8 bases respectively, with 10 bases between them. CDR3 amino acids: CASSLLTGGYTF. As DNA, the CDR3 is TGTGCCAGCAGTTTGTTAACGGGGGGCTACACCTTC.

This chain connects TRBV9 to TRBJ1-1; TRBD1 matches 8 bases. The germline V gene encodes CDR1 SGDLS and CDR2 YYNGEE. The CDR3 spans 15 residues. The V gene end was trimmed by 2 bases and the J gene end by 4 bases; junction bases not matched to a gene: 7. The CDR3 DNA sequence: TGTGCCAGCAGCGTTCCCCAGGGGGCCCGCACTGAAGCTTTCTTT. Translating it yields CASSVPQGARTEAFF. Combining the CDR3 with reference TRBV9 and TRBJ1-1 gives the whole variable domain DSGVTQTPKHLITATGQRVTLRCSPRSGDLSVYWYQQSLDQGLQFLIQYYNGEERAKGNILERFSAQQFPDLHSELNLSSLELGDSALYFCASSVPQGARTEAFFGQGTRLTVV.

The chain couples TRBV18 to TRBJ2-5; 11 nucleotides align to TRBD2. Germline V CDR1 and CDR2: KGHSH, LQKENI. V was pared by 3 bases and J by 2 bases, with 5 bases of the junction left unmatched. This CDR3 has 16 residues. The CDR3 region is CASSPLVAGGQETQYF. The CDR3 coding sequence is TGTGCCAGCTCACCGTTGGTAGCGGGAGGGCAAGAGACCCAGTACTTC.

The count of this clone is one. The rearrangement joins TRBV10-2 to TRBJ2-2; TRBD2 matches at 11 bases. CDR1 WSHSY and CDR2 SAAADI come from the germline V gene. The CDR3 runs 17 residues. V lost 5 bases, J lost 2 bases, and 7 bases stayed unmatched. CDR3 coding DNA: TGCGCCAGCAGTTTACTAGCGGGAGCGTTAAACACCGGGGAGCTGTTTTTT. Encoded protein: CASSLLAGALNTGELFF.

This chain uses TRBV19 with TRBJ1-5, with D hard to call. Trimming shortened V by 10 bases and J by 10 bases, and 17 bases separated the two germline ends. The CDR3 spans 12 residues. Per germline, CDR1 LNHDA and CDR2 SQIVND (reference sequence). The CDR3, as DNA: TGTGCCACCAGTGAGGCGGTTGAACCCCAGCATTTT. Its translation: CATSEAVEPQHF.

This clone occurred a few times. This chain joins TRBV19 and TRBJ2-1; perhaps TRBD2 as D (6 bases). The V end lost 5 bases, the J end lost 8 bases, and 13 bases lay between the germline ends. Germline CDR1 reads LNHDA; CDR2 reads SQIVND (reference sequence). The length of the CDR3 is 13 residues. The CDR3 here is CASSSRLVDEQFF. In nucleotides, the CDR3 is TGTGCCAGTAGTTCCAGACTAGTGGATGAGCAGTTCTTC.

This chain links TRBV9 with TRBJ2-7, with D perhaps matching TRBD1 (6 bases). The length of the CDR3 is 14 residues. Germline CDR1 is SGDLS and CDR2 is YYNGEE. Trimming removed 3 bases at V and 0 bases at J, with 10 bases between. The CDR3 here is CASSAQGLSYEQYF. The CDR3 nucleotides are TGTGCCAGCAGCGCACAGGGTCTCTCCTACGAGCAGTACTTC.

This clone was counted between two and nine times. CDR3 protein: CASSLNRDSYGYTF. In DNA, the CDR3 is TGTGCCAGCAGCTTGAACCGGGACAGCTATGGCTACACCTTC. The rearrangement uses TRBV7-2 and TRBJ1-2; TRBD1 agrees at 7 bases. This CDR3 has 14 amino acids. Germline CDR1 SGHTA, CDR2 FQGNSA. J lost 4 bases, V lost 3 bases, and 5 bases had no gene match.

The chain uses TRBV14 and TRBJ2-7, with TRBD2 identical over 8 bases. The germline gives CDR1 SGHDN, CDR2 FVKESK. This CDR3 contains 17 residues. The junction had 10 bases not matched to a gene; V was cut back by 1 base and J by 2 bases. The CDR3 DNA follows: TGTGCCAGCAGCCAAGGGGCGGGTAGCGGGATCCCCTACGAGCAGTACTTC. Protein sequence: CASSQGAGSGIPYEQYF.

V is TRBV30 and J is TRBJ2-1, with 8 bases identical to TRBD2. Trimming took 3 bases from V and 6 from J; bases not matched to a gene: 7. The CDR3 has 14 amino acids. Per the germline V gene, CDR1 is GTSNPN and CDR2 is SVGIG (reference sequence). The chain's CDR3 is CAWRGPGGANEQFF. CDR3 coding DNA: TGTGCCTGGAGGGGACCGGGGGGGGCCAATGAGCAGTTCTTC.

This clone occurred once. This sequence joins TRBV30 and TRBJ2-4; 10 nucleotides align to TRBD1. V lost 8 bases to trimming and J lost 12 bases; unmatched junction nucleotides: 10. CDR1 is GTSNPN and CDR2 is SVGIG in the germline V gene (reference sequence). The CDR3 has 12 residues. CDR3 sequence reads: CATDRGMGSQYF. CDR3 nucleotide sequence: TGTGCCACGGACAGGGGGATGGGCAGTCAGTACTTC.

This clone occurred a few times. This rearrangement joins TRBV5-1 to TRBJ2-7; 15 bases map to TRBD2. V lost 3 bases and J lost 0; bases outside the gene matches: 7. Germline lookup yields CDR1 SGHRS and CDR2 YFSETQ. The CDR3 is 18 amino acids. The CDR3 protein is CASSSSGLAGGHSYEQYF. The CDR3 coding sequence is TGCGCCAGCAGCTCCTCGGGACTAGCGGGGGGCCACTCCTACGAGCAGTACTTC. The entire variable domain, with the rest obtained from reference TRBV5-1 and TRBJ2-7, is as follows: KAGVTQTPRYLIKTRGQQVTLSCSPISGHRSVSWYQQTPGQGLQFLFEYFSETQRNKGNFPGRFSGRQFSNSRSEMNVSTLELGDSALYLCASSSSGLAGGHSYEQYFGPGTRLTVT.

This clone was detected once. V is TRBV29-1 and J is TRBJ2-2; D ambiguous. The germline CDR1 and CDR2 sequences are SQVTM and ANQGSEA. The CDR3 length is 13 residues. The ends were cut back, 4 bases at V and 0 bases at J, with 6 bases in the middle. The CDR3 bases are TGCAGCGTTGCCAGGACGAACACCGGGGAGCTGTTTTTT. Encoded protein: CSVARTNTGELFF.

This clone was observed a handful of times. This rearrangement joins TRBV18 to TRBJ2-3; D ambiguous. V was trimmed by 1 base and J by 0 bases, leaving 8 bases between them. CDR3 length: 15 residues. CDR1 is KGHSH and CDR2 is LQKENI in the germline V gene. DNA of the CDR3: TGTGCCAGCTCACCACGGCAGGTGAGCACAGATACGCAGTATTTT. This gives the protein CASSPRQVSTDTQYF.

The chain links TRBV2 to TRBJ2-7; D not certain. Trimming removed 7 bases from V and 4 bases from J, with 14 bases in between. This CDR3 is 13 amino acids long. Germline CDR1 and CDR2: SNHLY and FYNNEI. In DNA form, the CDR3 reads TGTGCCAGCATCGAGTCGGCCGGGTACGAGCAGTACTTC. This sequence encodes CASIESAGYEQYF. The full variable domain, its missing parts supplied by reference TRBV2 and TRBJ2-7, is EPEVTQTPSHQVTQMGQEVILRCVPISNHLYFYWYRQILGQKVEFLVSFYNNEISEKSEIFDDQFSVERPDGSNFTLKIRSTKLEDSAMYFCASIESAGYEQYFGPGTRLTVT.

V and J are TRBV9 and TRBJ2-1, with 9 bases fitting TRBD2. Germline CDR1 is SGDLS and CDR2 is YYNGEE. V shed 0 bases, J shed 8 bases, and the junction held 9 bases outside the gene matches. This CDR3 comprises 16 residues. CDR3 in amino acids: CASSVEISGRDHEQFF. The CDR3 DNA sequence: TGTGCCAGCAGCGTAGAGATTAGCGGGAGAGACCATGAGCAGTTCTTC.

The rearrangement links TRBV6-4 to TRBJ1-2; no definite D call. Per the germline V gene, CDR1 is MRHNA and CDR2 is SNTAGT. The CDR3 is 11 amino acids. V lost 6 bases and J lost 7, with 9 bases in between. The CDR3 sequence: CASSTGFGYTF. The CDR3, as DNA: TGTGCCAGCAGCACGGGGTTTGGCTACACCTTC.

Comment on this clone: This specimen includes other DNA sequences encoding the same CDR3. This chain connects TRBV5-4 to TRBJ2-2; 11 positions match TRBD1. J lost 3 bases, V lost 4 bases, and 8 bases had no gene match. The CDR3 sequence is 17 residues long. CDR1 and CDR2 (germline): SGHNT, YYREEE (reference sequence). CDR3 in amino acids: CASSPLLGQGDTGELFF. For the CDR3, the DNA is TGTGCCAGCAGCCCCCTCTTGGGACAGGGGGACACCGGGGAGCTGTTTTTT.